This T cell receptor (beta chain) was observed in a study of PD-1 blockade in mismatch repair-deficient tumors. Study outcomes and limitations: Rapid post-treatment expansion, then contraction, generally preceding radiologic response, marked tumor-resident clones.

V shed 11 bases, J shed 0 bases, and the junction held 11 bases outside the gene matches. CDR3 size: 16 residues. Germline lookup yields CDR1 MDHEN and CDR2 SYDVKM. Repertoires were generated with immunoSEQ multiplex PCR, while TCRdb's copy carries only in-frame clones and drops some. This table holds tens of thousands of clones, approximately 88% found once. TCR sequencing covered a few patients who responded to pembrolizumab. On this clone itself: Its target is not known.

This receptor was obtained from an adult with mismatch repair-deficient cancer. The V and J genes are TRBV28 and TRBJ1-5; TRBD1 matches at 9 bases. Sequenced here: PBMCs, sampled roughly 39 weeks after starting pembrolizumab. For the CDR3, the DNA is TGTGCCTTAGGACCGGGACAGGGACTTAGCAATCAGCCCCAGCATTTT. Amino acid sequence: CALGPGQGLSNQPQHF.